This TCR beta chain was recovered during a study of T cell changes during pregnancy in multiple sclerosis. This CDR3 is built from 17 residues. The J segment lost 0 bases and the V segment lost 3 bases, leaving 5 bases of the junction unmatched. Germline-derived CDR1 and CDR2 are MNHEY and SMNVEV (reference sequence). The data were produced by immunoSEQ multiplex PCR, yet TCRdb's version contains in-frame clones alone and is incomplete. The sample shows tens of thousands of clones, under 90% of them seen only once. Here the sequenced sample was peripheral blood, taken in the first trimester of pregnancy. V usage is TRBV27 and J usage is TRBJ2-3; 11 bases match TRBD2. This sequence was found in a female donor in good health, enrolled as a control in a pregnancy study. The CDR3 nucleotides read TGTGCCAGCAGTTTTCTTAGCGGGGGGGATAGCACAGATACGCAGTATTTT. Its translation is CASSFLSGGDSTDTQYF.